The 19 T cell receptor beta chains reported below all come from one sample, sequenced in a study of CXCR3-negative and CXCR3-positive naive CD8 T cells. Findings and limits, study-wide: Hydrophobicity was higher for TRB CDR3s found in CXCR3-positive naive cells than in CXCR3-negative naive cells.

Carrying UMI labels, the TRB cDNA libraries were prepared through 5' RACE. TCRdb reprocessed the 5' RACE reads, with one entry per CDR3 protein and no DNA. The sample table sets out about 70,000 distinct CDR3 sequences. Their antigen targets remain unknown. Sequencing was carried out using naive CXCR3+ CD8+ T cells from blood. Subset defined: CD45RO-CCR7+CD27+CD95- naive CD8+ T cells expressing CXCR3 (TNR3+). These receptors all stem from a human donor in good health. Some clones in this sample may be carry-over from other donors' samples.

The chain couples TRBV13 to TRBJ1-2. Looked up from germline, CDR1 is PRHDT and CDR2 is FYEKMQ (reference sequence). This CDR3 is 13 amino acids long. This CDR3 reads CASSLGDDYGYTF.

J is TRBJ2-3 and V is TRBV29-1; there is no DNA to check the TCRdb D call of TRBD2. Germline V CDR1 and CDR2: SQVTM, ANQGSEA. The CDR3 length is 19 residues. CDR3 region: CSVSGGLAGDKHSGDTQYF.

The chain links TRBV15 to TRBJ1-6; without DNA, the TCRdb call of TRBD1 cannot be checked. CDR1 and CDR2 (germline): LNHNV, YYDKDF (reference sequence). This CDR3 is 16 amino acids long. The CDR3 spells CATSRGWDRGNSPLHF.

The rearrangement links TRBV29-1 to TRBJ2-7; with no DNA, the TCRdb D assignment of TRBD1 cannot be verified. The CDR3 is 15 residues long. From germline, CDR1 is SQVTM and CDR2 ANQGSEA. CDR3 residues: CSVEDPTGHPYEQYF.

The chain recombines TRBV6-6 with TRBJ1-1; TCRdb lists TRBD1, though no DNA is available to test this call. Per germline, CDR1 MNHNY and CDR2 SVGAGI (reference sequence). This CDR3 contains 17 residues. This CDR3 reads CASRPTQGGGPDTEAFF.

This sequence joins TRBV29-1 and TRBJ2-7; with no DNA, the TCRdb D assignment of TRBD1 cannot be verified. Germline V gene data show CDR1 as SQVTM and CDR2 as ANQGSEA. The CDR3 covers 17 residues. CDR3 sequence: CSVEGVPGKRGLREQYF.

The chain couples TRBV20-1 to TRBJ2-7; the TCRdb call, TRBD2, lacks DNA for checking. CDR3 size: 14 residues. Germline V gives CDR1 DFQATT, CDR2 SNEGSKA (reference sequence). CDR3 protein: CSARDPRADYEQYF.

This sequence joins TRBV11-2 and TRBJ2-3; TCRdb indicates TRBD2, and absent DNA this call remains unverified. The CDR3 is 15 amino acids. CDR1 is SGHAT and CDR2 is FQNNGV in the germline V gene. This CDR3 is CASSSSLKSPDTQYF.

This chain links TRBV18 with TRBJ2-5; TCRdb picks TRBD1, but there is no DNA to check that call. Germline loops: CDR1 KGHSH, CDR2 LQKENI. The CDR3 sequence is 16 residues long. The CDR3 spells CASSPDGTGYQETQYF.

The chain joins TRBV7-9 to TRBJ1-4; TCRdb calls TRBD1, which cannot be checked without DNA. Looked up from germline, CDR1 is SEHNR and CDR2 is FQNEAQ (reference sequence). This CDR3 has 14 residues. The CDR3 spells CASSLGTGSEKLFF.

This chain links TRBV7-9 with TRBJ2-7; TCRdb picks TRBD1, but there is no DNA to check that call. The CDR3 is made up of 14 amino acids. Germline V CDR1 and CDR2: SEHNR, FQNEAQ (reference sequence). This CDR3 reads CASSPGQGVYEQYF. The variable domain in full, completed from reference TRBV7-9 and TRBJ2-7, reads DTGVSQNPRHKITKRGQNVTFRCDPISEHNRLYWYRQTLGQGPEFLTYFQNEAQLEKSRLLSDRFSAERPKGSFSTLEIQRTEQGDSAMYLCASSPGQGVYEQYFGPGTRLTVT.

The V call is TRBV14, the J call TRBJ2-2; TCRdb gives TRBD2 as the D gene, but with no DNA this cannot be confirmed. The germline V gene encodes CDR1 SGHDN and CDR2 FVKESK. This CDR3 spans 16 amino acids. CDR3 residues: CASSPRTSGNTGELFF.

The rearrangement joins TRBV29-1 to TRBJ2-2; TCRdb's D call, TRBD1, is unchecked because there is no DNA. Germline loops: CDR1 SQVTM, CDR2 ANQGSEA. The CDR3 contains 15 residues. The CDR3 loop reads CSVVEATQGTGELFF.

The V call is TRBV7-9, the J call TRBJ2-1; with no DNA, the TCRdb D assignment of TRBD2 cannot be verified. This CDR3 comprises 14 residues. Germline V gives CDR1 SEHNR, CDR2 FQNEAQ (reference sequence). This CDR3 reads CASSSREGPNEQFF. Full variable domain (rest looked up from reference TRBV7-9 and TRBJ2-1): DTGVSQNPRHKITKRGQNVTFRCDPISEHNRLYWYRQTLGQGPEFLTYFQNEAQLEKSRLLSDRFSAERPKGSFSTLEIQRTEQGDSAMYLCASSSREGPNEQFFGPGTRLTVL.

This chain connects TRBV6-2 or TRBV6-3 to TRBJ1-1; TCRdb's assignment of TRBD1 cannot be checked, as there is no DNA. Germline CDR1 and CDR2: MNHEY and SVGEGT. The CDR3 totals 13 residues. The CDR3 sequence is CATEGTGGSEAFF.

V usage is TRBV29-1 and J usage is TRBJ2-3; TCRdb designates TRBD1, a call that cannot be tested without DNA. CDR1 and CDR2 (germline): SQVTM, ANQGSEA. The CDR3 is 14 amino acids. The CDR3 loop is CSVETGAPADTQYF.

This rearrangement joins TRBV29-1 to TRBJ1-2; TCRdb returns TRBD1, unconfirmable since there is no DNA. The CDR3 has 12 residues. Germline V CDR1 and CDR2: SQVTM, ANQGSEA. This CDR3 reads CSVTDAPGGYTF. The entire variable domain, with the rest obtained from reference TRBV29-1 and TRBJ1-2, is as follows: SAVISQKPSRDICQRGTSLTIQCQVDSQVTMMFWYRQQPGQSLTLIATANQGSEATYESGFVIDKFPISRPNLTFSTLTVSNMSPEDSSIYLCSVTDAPGGYTFGSGTRLTVV.

This sequence joins TRBV7-9 and TRBJ1-2; TCRdb outputs TRBD1, but without DNA this stays unchecked. Germline CDR1 is SEHNR and CDR2 is FQNEAQ (reference sequence). The CDR3 is made up of 14 amino acids. CDR3 amino acids: CASSGTTGVPGYTF. The variable domain in full, completed from reference TRBV7-9 and TRBJ1-2, reads DTGVSQNPRHKITKRGQNVTFRCDPISEHNRLYWYRQTLGQGPEFLTYFQNEAQLEKSRLLSDRFSAERPKGSFSTLEIQRTEQGDSAMYLCASSGTTGVPGYTFGSGTRLTVV.

The V and J genes are TRBV7-3 and TRBJ2-1. The germline V gene has CDR1 SGHTA and CDR2 FQGTGA. The CDR3 is made up of 16 amino acids. CDR3 residues: CASSLYEGGPYNEQFF.